Listed here are 28 T cell receptor beta chains from one sample, sequenced in a study of blood T cell repertoires in COVID-19. TCRdb's copy holds only in-frame clones and misses some; the assay was immunoSEQ multiplex PCR. Here the sample spans around 320,000 clones, more than 90% being singletons. The sample comprised PBMCs or T cells enriched from blood (not recorded which). Receptor source: a woman aged 25 to 39 who had been exposed to COVID-19.

This clone appeared a single time. The chain is built from TRBV19 and TRBJ2-2, with 16 bases fitting TRBD2. J gave up 11 bases and V 6 bases, and 9 bases lay outside the gene matches. This CDR3 has 16 residues. CDR1 is LNHDA and CDR2 is SQIVND in the germline V gene (reference sequence). CDR3 nucleotides: TGTGCCAGTAGCTCCGGGACTAGCGGGGGGGCGCGCGAGCTGTTTTTT. It specifies CASSSGTSGGARELFF.

The chain links TRBV30 to TRBJ1-2; 8 bases fit TRBD1. The germline V gene has CDR1 GTSNPN and CDR2 SVGIG (reference sequence). The CDR3 runs 14 residues. V was pared by 2 bases and J by 2 bases, with 4 bases of the junction left unmatched. CDR3 DNA: TGTGCCTGGAGTACGACAGGGGAAAACTATGGCTACACCTTC. The encoded protein is CAWSTTGENYGYTF.

The V call is TRBV5-1, the J call TRBJ2-5, with TRBD1 matching over 7 bases. The CDR3 length is 16 residues. CDR1 and CDR2 (germline): SGHRS, YFSETQ. V dropped 2 bases and J dropped 2; count of bases not matched to a gene: 9. The CDR3 coding sequence is TGCGCCAGCAGCTTCGTTAAGACAGGGACACAAGAGACCCAGTACTTC. It specifies CASSFVKTGTQETQYF.

The chain has TRBV20-1 and TRBJ1-1; D remains unclear. CDR3 size: 11 residues. Trimming removed 6 bases from V and 5 bases from J, with 10 bases in between. The germline gives CDR1 DFQATT, CDR2 SNEGSKA (reference sequence). CDR3 in DNA: TGCAGTGCACCGACTAGGACTGAAGCTTTCTTT. Its protein is CSAPTRTEAFF.

The chain employs TRBV9 and TRBJ1-2, with 10 bases lining up with TRBD1. CDR3 length: 16 residues. Germline assignment: CDR1 SGDLS and CDR2 YYNGEE. After removal of 6 bases from V and 1 base from J, the junction contained 9 bases not matched to a gene. The CDR3 sequence: CASTGDRGPVNYGYTF. CDR3 nucleotide sequence: TGTGCCAGCACCGGGGACAGGGGCCCTGTTAACTATGGCTACACCTTC.

CDR3 DNA: TGTGCCTGGAGTGCTCCCGGGAGCCGTGAAAAACTGTTTTTT. This sequence encodes CAWSAPGSREKLFF. The V and J genes are TRBV30 and TRBJ1-4; D gene ambiguous. The CDR3 totals 14 residues. Deletions cut 1 base from V and 7 bases from J, with 13 bases between. In germline, CDR1 is GTSNPN, CDR2 SVGIG (reference sequence). The complete variable domain, with remaining parts taken from reference TRBV30 and TRBJ1-4, reads SQTIHQWPATLVQPVGSPLSLECTVEGTSNPNLYWYRQAAGRGLQLLFYSVGIGQISSEVPQNLSASRPQDRQFILSSKKLLLSDSGFYLCAWSAPGSREKLFFGSGTQLSVL.

This clone was seen repeatedly, ten times or more. J is TRBJ1-1 and V is TRBV19; TRBD1 matches 7 bases. Germline V gene lookup returns CDR1 LNHDA and CDR2 SQIVND (reference sequence). The J segment lost 5 bases and the V segment lost 5 bases, leaving 8 bases of the junction unmatched. The CDR3 loop spans 14 amino acids. CDR3 protein: CASSPGDRGTEAFF. As DNA, the CDR3 is TGTGCCAGTAGTCCTGGGGACAGAGGTACTGAAGCTTTCTTT.

The chain links TRBV29-1 to TRBJ1-5; a weak D match, TRBD1 (5 bases). Germline CDR1 and CDR2: SQVTM and ANQGSEA. The CDR3 is 13 amino acids. The CDR3 loop reads CSISGGGNQPQHF. CDR3 DNA sequence: TGCAGTATATCGGGGGGGGGCAATCAGCCCCAGCATTTT.

This chain links TRBV4-2 with TRBJ1-2, with 9 bases matching TRBD1. V dropped 0 bases and J dropped 5; count of bases not matched to a gene: 7. The CDR3 totals 16 residues. Germline assignment: CDR1 LGHNA and CDR2 YNFKEQ. This chain's CDR3 is CASSQDTTGGRYGYTF. CDR3 nucleotides: TGTGCCAGCAGCCAAGATACGACAGGGGGACGGTATGGCTACACCTTC.

This clone was seen a handful of times. The chain couples TRBV7-9 to TRBJ2-7; D might be TRBD1 (6 bases). The germline gives CDR1 SEHNR, CDR2 FQNEAQ (reference sequence). The CDR3 sequence is 15 residues long. Trimming left V 0 bases short and J 5 bases short, with 14 bases between. The CDR3 loop is CASSLAQGFSHEQYF. The CDR3 DNA is TGTGCCAGCAGCTTAGCGCAGGGGTTTAGCCACGAGCAGTACTTC.

The chain joins TRBV5-1 to TRBJ2-7; TRBD1 aligns across 7 bases. Germline V gene lookup returns CDR1 SGHRS and CDR2 YFSETQ. The CDR3 contains 16 residues. The junction had 9 bases not matched to a gene; V was cut back by 0 bases and J by 3 bases. The DNA of the CDR3 is TGCGCCAGCAGCTTGGTTCGGGACAGCGATCACTACGAGCAGTACTTC. The encoded protein is CASSLVRDSDHYEQYF.

Comment on this clone: The same CDR3 also results from other DNA sequences found in this sample. This chain links TRBV7-2 with TRBJ1-1, with D hard to call. The ends were cut back, 5 bases at V and 5 bases at J, with 6 bases in the middle. The CDR3 loop spans 11 amino acids. Germline V gives CDR1 SGHTA, CDR2 FQGNSA. In DNA, the CDR3 is TGTGCCAGCAGCCTGCGAACTGAAGCTTTCTTT. This codes for CASSLRTEAFF.

This clone occurred a few times. This rearrangement joins TRBV9 to TRBJ1-4; D unclear. Germline CDR1 reads SGDLS; CDR2 reads YYNGEE. CDR3 size: 14 residues. Trimming pared 0 bases from V and 0 bases from J, leaving 3 bases between. In DNA, the CDR3 is TGTGCCAGCAGCGTAGGGCCAACTAATGAAAAACTGTTTTTT. Protein product: CASSVGPTNEKLFF.

J is TRBJ1-5 and V is TRBV28; 7 nucleotides match TRBD1. J gave up 0 bases and V 5 bases, and 4 bases lay outside the gene matches. This CDR3 is built from 15 residues. Germline V gives CDR1 MDHEN, CDR2 SYDVKM. The CDR3 DNA reads TGTGCCAGCAGTCCCGGACAGGCTAGCAATCAGCCCCAGCATTTT. As protein: CASSPGQASNQPQHF.

The rearrangement links TRBV9 to TRBJ1-2; D ambiguous. This CDR3 comprises 14 residues. Germline V lookup: CDR1 SGDLS, CDR2 YYNGEE. V lost 0 bases and J 4 bases, leaving 10 bases between the germline ends. CDR3 in amino acids: CASSVDPTSYGYTF. In nucleotides, the CDR3 is TGTGCCAGCAGCGTAGATCCCACTTCCTATGGCTACACCTTC.

This chain links TRBV5-1 with TRBJ1-4; D unresolved. This CDR3 has 15 amino acids. Germline-derived CDR1 and CDR2 are SGHRS and YFSETQ. Trimming removed 4 bases at V and 2 bases at J, with 12 bases between. The CDR3 DNA reads as TGCGCCAGCAGCACGGAGCTTACGACTAATGAAAAACTGTTTTTT. The encoded protein is CASSTELTTNEKLFF.

The V and J genes are TRBV5-1 and TRBJ1-1; D is undetermined. The CDR3 has 13 residues. Germline V lookup: CDR1 SGHRS, CDR2 YFSETQ. V was clipped by 4 bases and J by 2 bases, with 9 bases between them. CDR3 sequence: CASSLRSNTEAFF. The CDR3, as DNA: TGCGCCAGCAGCCTCCGGAGTAACACTGAAGCTTTCTTT.

The genes are TRBV5-1 and TRBJ2-7, with 9 bases fitting TRBD1. CDR1 SGHRS and CDR2 YFSETQ come from the germline V gene. V gave up 4 bases and J gave up 4 bases; unmatched junction bases: 9. The CDR3 contains 15 residues. The CDR3 sequence is CASSVGDREDYEQYF. The CDR3 DNA reads TGCGCCAGCAGCGTAGGGGACAGGGAGGATTACGAGCAGTACTTC.

The rearrangement links TRBV6-2 or TRBV6-3 to TRBJ2-7, with D possibly matching TRBD1 (6 bases). The ends were cut back, 6 bases at V and 0 bases at J, with 15 bases in the middle. The germline CDR1 and CDR2 sequences are MNHEY and SVGEGT. This CDR3 contains 15 residues. CDR3 DNA sequence: TGTGCCAGCAGCTCCATTACAGGGAGCTCCTACGAGCAGTACTTC. Translated: CASSSITGSSYEQYF.

V usage is TRBV27 and J usage is TRBJ2-2; D is possibly TRBD2 (6 bases). The CDR3 sequence is 15 residues long. Germline values: CDR1 MNHEY, CDR2 SMNVEV (reference sequence). Trimming pared 3 bases from V and 4 bases from J, leaving 12 bases between. In nucleotides, the CDR3 is TGTGCCAGCAGTTTCGGGAGCTGGGGCACCGGGGAGCTGTTTTTT. Translated, it gives CASSFGSWGTGELFF.

The chain employs TRBV24-1 and TRBJ2-3; the match to TRBD2 covers 12 bases. Germline-derived CDR1 and CDR2 are KGHDR and SFDVKD. Trimming took 5 bases from V and 5 from J; bases not matched to a gene: 7. This CDR3 has 16 amino acids. The CDR3 bases are TGTGCCACCAGTGTATCTAGCGGGGGGGCAGGAGATACGCAGTATTTT. Protein: CATSVSSGGAGDTQYF.

This chain links TRBV7-7 with TRBJ2-7; 8 nucleotides match TRBD1. The CDR3 contains 15 residues. Germline values: CDR1 SSHAT, CDR2 FNYEAQ (reference sequence). V lost 7 bases and J lost 3; bases outside the gene matches: 11. Here the CDR3 DNA reads TGTGCCAGCAATCGTCCGGGACAGGTCGGCTACGAGCAGTACTTC. Its translation: CASNRPGQVGYEQYF.

J is TRBJ2-1 and V is TRBV5-1; TRBD2 aligns across 10 bases. The junction had 14 bases not matched to a gene; V was cut back by 4 bases and J by 7 bases. The CDR3 runs to 17 residues. Germline loops: CDR1 SGHRS, CDR2 YFSETQ. The CDR3 DNA reads as TGCGCCAGCAGCCTCCGCAGCCTAGCGGGGGATCAAAATGAGCAGTTCTTC. It translates to CASSLRSLAGDQNEQFF.

V is TRBV5-4 and J is TRBJ1-1, with TRBD1 matching over 9 bases. Germline-derived CDR1 and CDR2 are SGHNT and YYREEE (reference sequence). With V trimmed by 4 bases and J by 3 bases, 7 bases remained unmatched. The CDR3 runs 15 residues. CDR3 sequence reads: CASSGNRGRDTEAFF. The DNA of the CDR3 is TGTGCCAGCAGCGGGAACAGGGGGCGCGACACTGAAGCTTTCTTT.

The chain joins TRBV20-1 to TRBJ2-7, with 9 nucleotides matching TRBD2. V trimming: 3 bases; J trimming: 4 bases; junction bases outside the gene matches: 7. There are 14 residues in the CDR3. Germline CDR1 DFQATT, CDR2 SNEGSKA (reference sequence). The CDR3 region is CSASQTSGLYEQYF. The CDR3 nucleotides read TGCAGTGCTAGTCAAACTAGCGGGTTATACGAGCAGTACTTC.

The CDR3 sequence is CASSPAGQGTDTQYF. CDR3 nucleotide sequence: TGTGCCAGCAGTCCCGCGGGACAGGGCACAGATACGCAGTATTTT. The chain employs TRBV6-2 or TRBV6-3 and TRBJ2-3, with 8 bases matching TRBD1. V lost 5 bases and J lost 1; bases outside the gene matches: 5. This CDR3 contains 15 residues. Germline-derived CDR1 and CDR2 are MNHEY and SVGEGT.

The chain recombines TRBV11-2 with TRBJ1-6, with D uncertain. Trimming shortened V by 0 bases and J by 4 bases, and 7 bases separated the two germline ends. This CDR3 is 15 amino acids long. Germline values: CDR1 SGHAT, CDR2 FQNNGV. CDR3 in DNA: TGTGCCAGCAGCTTAGATCGGGGTTATAATTCACCCCTCCACTTT. Translation: CASSLDRGYNSPLHF.

The J gene is TRBJ2-7, the V gene TRBV19; 9 bases agree with TRBD1. J gave up 6 bases and V 7 bases, and 7 bases lay outside the gene matches. The CDR3 runs 13 residues. Per the germline V gene, CDR1 is LNHDA and CDR2 is SQIVND (reference sequence). DNA of the CDR3: TGTGCCAGTACCACCGGGACAGGGACCGAGCAGTACTTC. Translated: CASTTGTGTEQYF. The complete variable domain, with remaining parts taken from reference TRBV19 and TRBJ2-7, reads DGGITQSPKYLFRKEGQNVTLSCEQNLNHDAMYWYRQDPGQGLRLIYYSQIVNDFQKGDIAEGYSVSREKKESFPLTVTSAQKNPTAFYLCASTTGTGTEQYFGPGTRLTVT.